This T cell receptor (beta chain) was found in a study of shared clonotypes between healthy human individuals. Notes on this clone: Its antigen remains unknown.

General study results and limits: A limitation of the genetic and exposure-history diversity represented arose from few donors.

All donors qualified as healthy HIV-negative adults and had experienced no recent acute infections or vaccinations. CD4+ cells were split into CD45RA+ naive and CD45RA-negative memory subsets. CDR3 length: 15 residues. Germline V CDR1 and CDR2: SEHNR, FQNEAQ (reference sequence). V gave up 1 base and J gave up 2 bases, with 11 bases separating them. Method: immunoSEQ multiplex PCR; TCRdb's copy keeps in-frame clones and lacks some. Seen here are 2.3 million or so clones, 93% observed once, and the top ten hold 0.35% to 0.45%. This rearrangement joins TRBV7-9 to TRBJ2-5; D gene ambiguous. This sequence originates from a man younger than 35 in good health. Some clones in this sample may be carry-over from other donors' samples. The sample was naive CD4+ T cells from PBMCs. As for subset: CD45RA+ positively selected. The CDR3 sequence is CASSLVGGAQETQYF. In DNA form, the CDR3 reads TGTGCCAGCAGCTTAGTGGGTGGAGCACAAGAGACCCAGTACTTC.